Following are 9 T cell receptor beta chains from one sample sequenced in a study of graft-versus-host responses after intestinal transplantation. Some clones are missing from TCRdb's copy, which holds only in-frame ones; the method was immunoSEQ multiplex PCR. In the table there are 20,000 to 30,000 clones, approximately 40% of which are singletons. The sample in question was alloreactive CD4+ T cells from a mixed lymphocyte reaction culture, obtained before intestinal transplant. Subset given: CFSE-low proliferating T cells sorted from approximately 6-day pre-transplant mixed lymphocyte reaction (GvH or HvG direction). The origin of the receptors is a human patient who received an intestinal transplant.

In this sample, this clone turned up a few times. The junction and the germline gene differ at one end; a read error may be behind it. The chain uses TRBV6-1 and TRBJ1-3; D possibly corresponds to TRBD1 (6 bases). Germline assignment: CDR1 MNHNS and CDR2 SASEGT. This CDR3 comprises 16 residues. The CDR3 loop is CASREGLQGFGNTIYF. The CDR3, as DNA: TGTGCCAGCAGGGAAGGGTTGCAGGGGTTTGGAAACACCATATATTTT.

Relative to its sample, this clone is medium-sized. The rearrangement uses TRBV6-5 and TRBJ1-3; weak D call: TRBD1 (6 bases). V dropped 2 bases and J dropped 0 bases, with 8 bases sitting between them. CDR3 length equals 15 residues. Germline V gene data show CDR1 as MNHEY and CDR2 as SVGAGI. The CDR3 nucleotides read TGTGCCAGCAGTTACATACAGGGCTCTGGAAACACCATATATTTT. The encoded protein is CASSYIQGSGNTIYF.

Here the CDR3 DNA reads TGTGCCAGCAGCTTAACCGGGACAGGGGCCCACGAGCAGTACTTC. Its protein product is CASSLTGTGAHEQYF. This rearrangement joins TRBV5-6 to TRBJ2-7; 10 nucleotides match TRBD1. This CDR3 is built from 15 residues. J lost 5 bases, V lost 2 bases, and 7 bases had no gene match. The germline CDR1 and CDR2 sequences are SGHDT and YYEEEE.

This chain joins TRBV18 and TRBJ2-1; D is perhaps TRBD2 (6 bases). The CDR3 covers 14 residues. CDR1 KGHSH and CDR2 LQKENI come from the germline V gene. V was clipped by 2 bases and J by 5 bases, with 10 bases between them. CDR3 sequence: CASSPLPSDNEQFF. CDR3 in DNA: TGTGCCAGCTCACCATTGCCTAGCGACAATGAGCAGTTCTTC.

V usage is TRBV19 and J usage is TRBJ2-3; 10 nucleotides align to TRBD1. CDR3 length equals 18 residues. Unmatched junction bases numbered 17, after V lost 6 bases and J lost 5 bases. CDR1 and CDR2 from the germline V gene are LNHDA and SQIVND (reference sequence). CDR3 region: CASRARIDRGREKDTQYF. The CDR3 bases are TGTGCCAGTAGAGCGCGCATTGACAGGGGGCGAGAAAAAGATACGCAGTATTTT.

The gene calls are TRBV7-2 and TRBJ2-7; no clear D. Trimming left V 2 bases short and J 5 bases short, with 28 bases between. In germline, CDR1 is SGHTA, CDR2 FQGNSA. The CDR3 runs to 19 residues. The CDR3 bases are TGTGCCAGCAGCTTATCTCTGGAGTGGTGGCCCGAAGGTGGCCACGAGCAGTACTTC. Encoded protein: CASSLSLEWWPEGGHEQYF. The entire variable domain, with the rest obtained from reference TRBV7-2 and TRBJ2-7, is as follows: GAGVSQSPSNKVTEKGKDVELRCDPISGHTALYWYRQSLGQGLEFLIYFQGNSAPDKSGLPSDRFSAERTGGSVSTLTIQRTQQEDSAVYLCASSLSLEWWPEGGHEQYFGPGTRLTVT.

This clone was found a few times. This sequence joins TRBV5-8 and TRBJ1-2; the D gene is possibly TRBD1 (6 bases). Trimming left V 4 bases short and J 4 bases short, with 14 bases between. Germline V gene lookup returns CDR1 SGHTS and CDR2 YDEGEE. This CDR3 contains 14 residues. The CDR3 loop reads CASSRTVGTYGYTF. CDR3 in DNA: TGTGCCAGCAGCCGGACAGTTGGGACCTATGGCTACACCTTC.

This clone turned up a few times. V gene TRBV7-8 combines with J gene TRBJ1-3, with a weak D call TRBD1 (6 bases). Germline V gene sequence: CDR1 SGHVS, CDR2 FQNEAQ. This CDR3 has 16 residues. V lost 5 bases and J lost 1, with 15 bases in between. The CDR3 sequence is CASSPWDMPSGNTIYF. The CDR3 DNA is TGTGCCAGCAGCCCATGGGACATGCCGTCTGGAAACACCATATATTTT.

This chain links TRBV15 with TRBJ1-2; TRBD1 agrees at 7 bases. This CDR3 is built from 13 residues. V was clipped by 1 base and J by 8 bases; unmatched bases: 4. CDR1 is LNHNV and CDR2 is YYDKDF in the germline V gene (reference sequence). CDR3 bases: TGTGCCACCAGCAGAGGGCAGGGGGGAGGCTACACCTTC. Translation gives CATSRGQGGGYTF.